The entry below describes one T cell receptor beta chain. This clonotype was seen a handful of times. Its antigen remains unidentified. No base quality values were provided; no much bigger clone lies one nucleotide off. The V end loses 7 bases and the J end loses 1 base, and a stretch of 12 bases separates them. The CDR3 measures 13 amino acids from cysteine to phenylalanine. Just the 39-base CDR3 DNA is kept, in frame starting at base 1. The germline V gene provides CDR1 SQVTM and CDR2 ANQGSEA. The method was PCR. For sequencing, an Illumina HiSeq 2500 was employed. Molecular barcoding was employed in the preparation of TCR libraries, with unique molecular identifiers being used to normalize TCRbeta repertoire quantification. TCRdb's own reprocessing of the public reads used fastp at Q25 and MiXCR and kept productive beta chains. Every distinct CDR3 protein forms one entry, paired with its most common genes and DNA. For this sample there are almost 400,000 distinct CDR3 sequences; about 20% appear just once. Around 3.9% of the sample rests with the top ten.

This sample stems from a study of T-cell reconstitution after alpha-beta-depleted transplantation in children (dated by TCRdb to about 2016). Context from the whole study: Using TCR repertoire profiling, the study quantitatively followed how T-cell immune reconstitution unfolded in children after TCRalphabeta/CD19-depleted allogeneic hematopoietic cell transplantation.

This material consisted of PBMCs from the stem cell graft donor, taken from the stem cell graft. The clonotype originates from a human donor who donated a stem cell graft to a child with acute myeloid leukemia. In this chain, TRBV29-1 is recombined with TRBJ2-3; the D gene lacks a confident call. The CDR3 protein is CSGILFGTDTQYF. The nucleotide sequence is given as TGCAGCGGAATTCTCTTCGGCACAGATACGCAGTATTTT.